Listed below are T cell receptor beta chains from one sample, sequenced in a study of PD-1 blockade in classical Hodgkin lymphoma. Here immunoSEQ multiplex PCR was the method, and the copy in TCRdb shows in-frame clones only, minus some. This sample has over 85,000 clones, with 90% found just once. Material: peripheral blood mononuclear cells (PBMCs), obtained before the fourth cycle of nivolumab. The receptors here all came from a human donor with classical Hodgkin lymphoma. CDR3s include the opening cysteine and the closing phenylalanine or tryptophan. D genes are given only for firm matches.

D: NA; J: TRBJ1-2; V: TRBV18; DNA: TGTGCCAGCTCACCACTCGGAGGGGACAATGGCTACACCTTC; CDR3: CASSPLGGDNGYTF
D: NA; J: TRBJ2-2; V: TRBV9; DNA: TGTGCCAGCGAGGCCGCCGGGGAGCTGTTTTTT; CDR3: CASEAAGELFF
D: TRBD1; J: TRBJ2-4; V: TRBV15; DNA: TGTGCCACCAGTTTTTTATGGGGACAGGGGTTAGACATTCAGTACTTC; CDR3: CATSFLWGQGLDIQYF
D: NA; J: TRBJ1-5; V: TRBV15; DNA: TGTGCCACCAGCAGGGAGGGTCCGGGGAATCAGCCCCAGCATTTT; CDR3: CATSREGPGNQPQHF
D: NA; J: TRBJ1-1; V: TRBV7-2; DNA: TGTGCCAGCAGTCAATCCCCCGGGCCAGCTTTCTTT; CDR3: CASSQSPGPAFF
D: NA; J: TRBJ1-2; V: TRBV9; DNA: TGTGCCAGCAGCGGGGCGAGTGGCTACACCTTC; CDR3: CASSGASGYTF
D: TRBD1; J: TRBJ1-1; V: TRBV5-1; DNA: TGCGCCAGCGGGAGCGGGGACAGGAACACTGAAGCTTTCTTT; CDR3: CASGSGDRNTEAFF
D: NA; J: TRBJ2-2; V: TRBV4-3; DNA: TGCGCCAGCAGCCAAGAACCGGGAACGAACACCGGGGAGCTGTTTTTT; CDR3: CASSQEPGTNTGELFF
D: NA; J: TRBJ2-2; V: TRBV30; DNA: TGTGCCTGGAGTGGGACCTCAGGCGGCGGGGAGCTGTTTTTT; CDR3: CAWSGTSGGGELFF
D: NA; J: TRBJ1-1; V: TRBV6-1; DNA: TGTGCCAGCAGGATGTTGGGGACTGAAGCTTTCTTT; CDR3: CASRMLGTEAFF
D: NA; J: TRBJ2-7; V: TRBV28; DNA: TGTGCCAGCAGTTTATTGGGGAAAAACTACGAGCAGTACTTC; CDR3: CASSLLGKNYEQYF
D: NA; J: TRBJ2-7; V: TRBV30; DNA: TGTGCCGGGACGGGACTCTACGAGCAGTACTTC; CDR3: CAGTGLYEQYF
D: NA; J: TRBJ2-3; V: TRBV14; DNA: TGTGCCAGCAGCCAAGGAGCCTGGGATACGCAGTATTTT; CDR3: CASSQGAWDTQYF
D: NA; J: TRBJ1-1; V: TRBV7-2; DNA: TGTGCCAGCAGCTTGACAGCCATGACCCCTGAAGCTTTCTTT; CDR3: CASSLTAMTPEAFF
D: NA; J: TRBJ2-4; V: TRBV2; DNA: TGTGCCAGGGCTACAGGCCTAGGGGACATTCAGTACTTC; CDR3: CARATGLGDIQYF
D: NA; J: TRBJ1-1; V: TRBV18; DNA: TGTGCCAGCTCACTGTCCCAGATCTACACTGAAGCTTTCTTT; CDR3: CASSLSQIYTEAFF
D: NA; J: TRBJ1-4; V: TRBV2; DNA: TGTGCCAGCAGATTGGGAAAAACTAATGAAAAACTGTTTTTT; CDR3: CASRLGKTNEKLFF
D: NA; J: TRBJ2-7; V: TRBV7-9; DNA: TGTGCCAGCAGCCCCCCCGGGGCAGAAAACTACGAGCAGTACTTC; CDR3: CASSPPGAENYEQYF
D: NA; J: TRBJ2-5; V: TRBV2; DNA: TGTGCCAGCAGTTCAGGGGTCGGGAAGACCCAGTACTTC; CDR3: CASSSGVGKTQYF
D: TRBD1; J: TRBJ1-5; V: TRBV6-9; DNA: TGTGCCAGCAGCCCGGGACAGCTTAGCTATCAGCCCCAGCATTTT; CDR3: CASSPGQLSYQPQHF
D: NA; J: TRBJ1-1; V: TRBV11-3; DNA: TGTGCCAGCAGCTCAGACCGAGACACTGAAGCTTTCTTT; CDR3: CASSSDRDTEAFF
D: TRBD2; J: TRBJ2-3; V: TRBV7-3; DNA: TGTGCCAGCAGCTTAATGCGGGGGAGCACAGATACGCAGTATTTT; CDR3: CASSLMRGSTDTQYF
D: TRBD1; J: TRBJ2-7; V: TRBV10-3; DNA: TGTGCCATCAGGGGGGACAGGGCCTCCTACGAGCAGTACTTC; CDR3: CAIRGDRASYEQYF
D: TRBD2; J: TRBJ2-7; V: TRBV5-5; DNA: TGTGCCAGCAGCTTGGCTAGCGGGGGGGCCTACGAGCAGTACTTC; CDR3: CASSLASGGAYEQYF